This T cell receptor beta chain was documented in a study of blood T cells in healthy people across ages. The CDR3 extends over 12 amino acids. Trimming removed 4 bases at V and 10 bases at J, with 13 bases between. Per the germline V gene, CDR1 is WSHSY and CDR2 is SAAADI. Then a second PCR, running about 6 to 11 cycles, was carried out with a sample-barcoded 5' primer and a J-beta primer mix. One entry per CDR3 protein results from TCRdb running MiXCR on the 5' RACE reads. The sample shows about 1.5 million distinct CDR3 sequences, about 40% of them seen only once. Specimen: blood. The genes are TRBV10-2 and TRBJ1-1; D is perhaps TRBD1 (6 bases). The sequence was collected from a woman aged 18-29 years in good health. Here the CDR3 DNA reads TGCGCCAGCAGTGTCCGTAAAGGGGGAGCTTTCTTT. It translates to CASSVRKGGAFF.